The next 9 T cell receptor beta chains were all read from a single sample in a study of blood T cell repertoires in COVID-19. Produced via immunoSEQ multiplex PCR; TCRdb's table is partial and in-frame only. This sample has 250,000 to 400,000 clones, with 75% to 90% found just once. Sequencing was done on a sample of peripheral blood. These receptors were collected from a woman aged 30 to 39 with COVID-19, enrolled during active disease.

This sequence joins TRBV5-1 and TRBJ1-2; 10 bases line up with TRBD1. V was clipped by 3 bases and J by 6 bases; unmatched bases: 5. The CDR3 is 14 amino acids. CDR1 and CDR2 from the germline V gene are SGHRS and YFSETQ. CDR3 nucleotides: TGCGCCAGCAGCTCGACGACAGGGGGCCATGGCTACACCTTC. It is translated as CASSSTTGGHGYTF.

CDR3 in amino acids: CASSQGPIAGGSYNEQFF. CDR3 DNA sequence: TGTGCCAGCAGCCAAGGACCAATAGCGGGAGGCTCCTACAATGAGCAGTTCTTC. The chain employs TRBV4-2 and TRBJ2-1; 10 positions match TRBD2. Germline V gene data show CDR1 as LGHNA and CDR2 as YNFKEQ. The length of the CDR3 is 18 residues. Unmatched junction bases numbered 6, after V lost 1 base and J lost 0 bases.

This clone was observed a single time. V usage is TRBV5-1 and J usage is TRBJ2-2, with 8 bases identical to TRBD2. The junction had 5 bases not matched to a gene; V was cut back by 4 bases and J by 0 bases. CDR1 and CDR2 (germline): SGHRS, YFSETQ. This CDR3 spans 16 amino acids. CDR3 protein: CASSMNSGANTGELFF. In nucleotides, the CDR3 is TGCGCCAGCAGCATGAATAGCGGGGCGAACACCGGGGAGCTGTTTTTT.

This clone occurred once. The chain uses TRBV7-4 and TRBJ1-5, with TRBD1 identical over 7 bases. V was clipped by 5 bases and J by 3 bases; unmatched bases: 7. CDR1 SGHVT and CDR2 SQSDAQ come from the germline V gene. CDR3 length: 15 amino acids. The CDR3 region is CASSIRTGDNQPQHF. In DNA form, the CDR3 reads TGTGCCAGCAGCATCCGGACAGGTGACAATCAGCCCCAGCATTTT.

CDR3 residues: CASSIRLAGGPSTDTQYF. The DNA of the CDR3 is TGTGCCAGTAGTATACGGCTAGCGGGAGGCCCAAGCACAGATACGCAGTATTTT. This chain uses TRBV19 with TRBJ2-3; 11 positions match TRBD2. Germline trimming cut 2 bases from V and 0 bases from J; bases unmatched to any gene: 7. This CDR3 is 18 amino acids long. Looked up from germline, CDR1 is LNHDA and CDR2 is SQIVND (reference sequence).

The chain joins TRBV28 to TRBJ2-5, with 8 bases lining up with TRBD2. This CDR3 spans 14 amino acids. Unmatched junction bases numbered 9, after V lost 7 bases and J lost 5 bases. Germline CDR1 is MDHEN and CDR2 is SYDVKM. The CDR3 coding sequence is TGTGCCAGCACCCCCACCCGGGGGGGGGAGACCCAGTACTTC. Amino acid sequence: CASTPTRGGETQYF.

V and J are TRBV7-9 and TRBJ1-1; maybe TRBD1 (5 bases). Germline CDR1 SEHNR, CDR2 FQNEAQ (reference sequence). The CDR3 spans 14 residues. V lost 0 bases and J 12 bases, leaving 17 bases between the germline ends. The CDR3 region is CASSLARQGGFTFF. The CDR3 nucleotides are TGTGCCAGCAGCTTAGCGAGGCAGGGTGGTTTTACTTTCTTT.

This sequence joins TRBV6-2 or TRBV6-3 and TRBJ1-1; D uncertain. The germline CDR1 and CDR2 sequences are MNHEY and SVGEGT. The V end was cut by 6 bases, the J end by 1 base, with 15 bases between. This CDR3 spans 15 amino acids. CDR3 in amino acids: CASSSPRVTNTEAFF. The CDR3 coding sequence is TGTGCCAGCAGCAGCCCCCGGGTTACGAACACTGAAGCTTTCTTT.

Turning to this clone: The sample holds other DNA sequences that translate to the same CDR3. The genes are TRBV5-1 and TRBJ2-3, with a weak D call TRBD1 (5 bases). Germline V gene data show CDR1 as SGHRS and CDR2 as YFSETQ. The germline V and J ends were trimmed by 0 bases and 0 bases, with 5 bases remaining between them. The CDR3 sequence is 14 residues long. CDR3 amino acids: CASSLGQSTDTQYF. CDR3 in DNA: TGCGCCAGCAGCTTGGGACAGAGCACAGATACGCAGTATTTT.